These 29 T cell receptor beta chains came from one sample sequenced in a study of blood T cell repertoires in COVID-19. The method was immunoSEQ multiplex PCR; TCRdb's version includes in-frame clones alone and lacks a portion of them. The repertoire includes 190,000 or so clones, approximately 87% of them detected once, and approximately 6% sits in the top ten. Sequenced input: peripheral blood. Receptor source: a man aged 60 to 75 who had recovered from COVID-19.

In DNA, the CDR3 is TGTGCCAGCAGCCGCCGGTTGTCACAAGAGACCCAGTACTTC. It specifies CASSRRLSQETQYF. The chain recombines TRBV27 with TRBJ2-5; no firm D call. This CDR3 is 14 amino acids long. Germline values: CDR1 MNHEY, CDR2 SMNVEV (reference sequence). The V and J ends lost 6 bases and 2 bases respectively, with 13 bases between them.

The chain is built from TRBV3-1 (or the pseudogene TRBV3-2) and TRBJ2-7, with 9 bases aligning to TRBD2. CDR3 length equals 13 residues. The V and J ends lost 3 bases and 5 bases, in that order; junction bases with no gene match: 2. CDR1 is LGHDT and CDR2 is YNNKEL in the germline V gene (reference sequence). The CDR3 region is CASSHLAGNEQYF. CDR3 nucleotide sequence: TGTGCCAGCAGCCACCTAGCGGGGAACGAGCAGTACTTC.

This chain uses TRBV6-2 or TRBV6-3 with TRBJ2-1, with a weak D call TRBD1 (6 bases). Germline V gene data show CDR1 as MNHEY and CDR2 as SVGEGT. The ends were cut back, 2 bases at V and 6 bases at J, with 23 bases in the middle. The CDR3 runs to 18 residues. The CDR3 coding sequence is TGTGCCAGCAGTTACCCCAGGGGTGGGGGAATGAGTGGCAATGAGCAGTTCTTC. It yields the protein CASSYPRGGGMSGNEQFF.

The chain links TRBV9 to TRBJ2-5; D may be TRBD2 (5 bases). Trimming stripped 5 bases from V and 5 bases from J, with 10 bases between. CDR3 size: 12 residues. The V gene's germline CDR1 is SGDLS and CDR2 YYNGEE. The CDR3 DNA reads as TGTGCCAGCAGTAAGCCGGGGGAGACCCAGTACTTC. The encoded protein is CASSKPGETQYF.

This clone has a handful of counts. The chain couples TRBV30 to TRBJ1-5, with D uncertain. V lost 2 bases to trimming and J lost 4 bases, with 9 bases between them. Germline V gives CDR1 GTSNPN, CDR2 SVGIG (reference sequence). The CDR3 runs to 13 residues. The CDR3 DNA follows: TGTGCCTGGAGTCACAGAGAAAATCAGCCCCAGCATTTT. Protein sequence: CAWSHRENQPQHF.

This clone was observed a few times. The V and J genes are TRBV2 and TRBJ1-6, with 7 bases identical to TRBD1. Germline V lookup: CDR1 SNHLY, CDR2 FYNNEI. The CDR3 sequence is 14 residues long. V dropped 1 base and J dropped 12; count of bases not matched to a gene: 6. DNA for the CDR3: TGTGCCAGCAGTGAAGGGGGGACAGTCCAACCCCTCCACTTT. Protein product: CASSEGGTVQPLHF.

V is TRBV5-8 and J is TRBJ1-2; D possibly corresponds to TRBD1 (6 bases). This CDR3 is 13 amino acids long. The V gene's germline CDR1 is SGHTS and CDR2 YDEGEE. V was trimmed by 1 base and J by 13 bases, leaving 17 bases between them. This CDR3 is CASSLRGGRESTF. CDR3 DNA: TGTGCCAGCAGCTTGAGAGGGGGACGCGAAAGCACCTTC.

The rearrangement uses TRBV24-1 and TRBJ2-3, with D maybe TRBD1 (6 bases). The CDR3 has 15 residues. Germline V gene sequence: CDR1 KGHDR, CDR2 SFDVKD. The germline V and J ends were trimmed by 6 bases and 6 bases, with 18 bases remaining between them. In nucleotides, the CDR3 is TGTGCCACCAGTATCCCGGGGTTGGGGGCTGATACGCAGTATTTT. It yields the protein CATSIPGLGADTQYF.

V usage is TRBV19 and J usage is TRBJ1-1, with D unresolved. The CDR3 sequence is 13 residues long. The V and J ends lost 2 bases and 5 bases respectively, with 9 bases between them. Germline V gene lookup returns CDR1 LNHDA and CDR2 SQIVND (reference sequence). CDR3 residues: CASSIMRSTEAFF. Written as DNA, the CDR3 is TGTGCCAGTAGTATAATGCGATCGACTGAAGCTTTCTTT.

V is TRBV19 and J is TRBJ1-2; 9 bases line up with TRBD1. In germline, CDR1 is LNHDA, CDR2 SQIVND (reference sequence). CDR3 length: 16 residues. Trimming at V came to 4 bases and at J to 0 bases, leaving 6 bases not matched to a gene. CDR3 in DNA: TGTGCCAGTAGTACCGCCGGGACAGGGCCTAACTATGGCTACACCTTC. Its translation is CASSTAGTGPNYGYTF.

The chain uses TRBV6-5 and TRBJ2-3, with 10 bases aligning to TRBD2. Looked up from germline, CDR1 is MNHEY and CDR2 is SVGAGI. Unmatched junction bases numbered 2, after V lost 6 bases and J lost 2 bases. This CDR3 has 14 residues. The CDR3 region is CASRLAGPTDTQYF. The CDR3 bases are TGTGCCAGCAGACTAGCGGGACCCACAGATACGCAGTATTTT.

V gene TRBV30 combines with J gene TRBJ2-1; D assignment may be TRBD1 or TRBD2 (5 bases each). Germline V gene lookup returns CDR1 GTSNPN and CDR2 SVGIG (reference sequence). The CDR3 is made up of 8 amino acids. Trimming stripped 5 bases from V and 15 bases from J, with 8 bases between. The DNA of the CDR3 is TGTGCCTGGGACAGCGGGTTCTTC. Translation: CAWDSGFF.

The gene calls are TRBV5-1 and TRBJ1-4; 10 bases map to TRBD1. Looked up from germline, CDR1 is SGHRS and CDR2 is YFSETQ. The ends lost 3 bases at V and 6 bases at J; junction bases unmatched: 5. This CDR3 comprises 15 residues. CDR3 DNA: TGCGCCAGCAGCTCGACCGGGACAGGGGATGAAAAACTGTTTTTT. It specifies CASSSTGTGDEKLFF.

The chain couples TRBV14 to TRBJ1-4; D may be TRBD1 (6 bases). Germline values: CDR1 SGHDN, CDR2 FVKESK. CDR3 length equals 16 residues. Deletions cut 0 bases from V and 6 bases from J, with 14 bases between. In DNA, the CDR3 is TGTGCCAGCAGCCAAGATCTGGGACACCCTGATGAAAAACTGTTTTTT. This encodes CASSQDLGHPDEKLFF.

The V call is TRBV6-2 or TRBV6-3, the J call TRBJ2-5, with 8 bases matching TRBD2. CDR1 is MNHEY and CDR2 is SVGEGT in the germline V gene. J gave up 5 bases and V 0 bases, and 5 bases lay outside the gene matches. This CDR3 spans 15 amino acids. In DNA form, the CDR3 reads TGTGCCAGCAGTTACTCGGAGAGCGGGGGTGAGACCCAGTACTTC. It codes for CASSYSESGGETQYF.

V usage is TRBV13 and J usage is TRBJ1-1; maybe TRBD1 (5 bases). Germline V lookup: CDR1 PRHDT, CDR2 FYEKMQ (reference sequence). The CDR3 loop spans 13 amino acids. Trimming removed 7 bases from V and 1 base from J, with 10 bases in between. DNA of the CDR3: TGTGCCAGCACCCAGGGTAGGAACACTGAAGCTTTCTTT. Residues: CASTQGRNTEAFF. The full variable domain, with the rest looked up from reference TRBV13 and TRBJ1-1, is AAGVIQSPRHLIKEKRETATLKCYPIPRHDTVYWYQQGPGQDPQFLISFYEKMQSDKGSIPDRFSAQQFSDYHSELNMSSLELGDSALYFCASTQGRNTEAFFGQGTRLTVV.

J is TRBJ1-1 and V is TRBV2, with 9 bases identical to TRBD1. The CDR3 is made up of 19 amino acids. The V segment lost 0 bases and the J segment 1 base; nucleotides outside the gene matches: 12. The germline V gene encodes CDR1 SNHLY and CDR2 FYNNEI. CDR3 residues: CASSEARQGVALGNTEAFF. As DNA, the CDR3 is TGTGCCAGCAGTGAAGCGAGACAGGGGGTCGCGTTAGGGAACACTGAAGCTTTCTTT.

This chain uses TRBV20-1 with TRBJ2-7; the match to TRBD2 covers 7 bases. The germline V gene has CDR1 DFQATT and CDR2 SNEGSKA (reference sequence). CDR3 size: 14 residues. The CDR3 DNA reads as TGCAGCGCAAGTGTTTGGGCTAGCGGCTACGAGCAGTACTTC. Protein: CSASVWASGYEQYF.

V gene TRBV6-4 combines with J gene TRBJ1-5; TRBD1 is a possible D gene (6 bases). V lost 3 bases to trimming and J lost 3 bases, with 6 bases between them. CDR3 length: 13 residues. Germline CDR1 and CDR2: MRHNA and SNTAGT. The CDR3 here is CASSEGANQPQHF. The CDR3 DNA sequence: TGTGCCAGCAGTGAGGGGGCCAATCAGCCCCAGCATTTT.

The genes are TRBV6-1 and TRBJ1-1; D uncertain. Trimming took 3 bases from V and 1 from J, leaving 9 bases between them. This CDR3 comprises 14 residues. Germline V gene data show CDR1 as MNHNS and CDR2 as SASEGT. CDR3 sequence (DNA): TGTGCCAGCAGTGAGGACTGGGGGAACACTGAAGCTTTCTTT. Translation gives CASSEDWGNTEAFF.

This clone was detected only a few times. The chain couples TRBV7-9 to TRBJ1-6; 8 nucleotides match TRBD1. The CDR3 contains 15 residues. The germline V gene has CDR1 SEHNR and CDR2 FQNEAQ (reference sequence). The V and J ends lost 5 bases and 10 bases, in that order; junction bases with no gene match: 10. DNA of the CDR3: TGTGCCAGCAGCCTCCGGACAGGGACTGAGTCACCCCTCCACTTT. It encodes CASSLRTGTESPLHF.

The chain has TRBV9 and TRBJ2-3, with D perhaps matching TRBD1 (6 bases). CDR1 and CDR2 (germline): SGDLS, YYNGEE. This CDR3 region has 13 residues. V was trimmed by 0 bases and J by 12 bases, leaving 14 bases between them. CDR3 coding DNA: TGTGCCAGCAGCGTAGCTCCAGGGGACCCCCAGTATTTT. Translating gives CASSVAPGDPQYF.

Written as DNA, the CDR3 is TGTGCCAGCAGCTTAGGAGCGGGGACGACAGATACGCAGTATTTT. Protein sequence: CASSLGAGTTDTQYF. The chain recombines TRBV11-3 with TRBJ2-3, with TRBD2 matching 7 bases. The CDR3 sequence is 15 residues long. J lost 3 bases, V lost 1 base, and 4 bases had no gene match. The germline V gene has CDR1 SGHNT and CDR2 YENEEA.

The chain recombines TRBV2 with TRBJ2-7; D possibly corresponds to TRBD1 (6 bases). The germline CDR1 and CDR2 sequences are SNHLY and FYNNEI. The CDR3 spans 13 residues. The ends were cut back, 5 bases at V and 6 bases at J, with 14 bases in the middle. The CDR3, as DNA: TGTGCCAGCAGTCAGACAGGCACTCTCGAGCAGTACTTC. This sequence encodes CASSQTGTLEQYF.

The chain couples TRBV5-1 to TRBJ2-5; TRBD1 aligns across 8 bases. Unmatched junction bases numbered 6, after V lost 4 bases and J lost 1 base. The CDR3 is made up of 15 amino acids. The germline CDR1 and CDR2 sequences are SGHRS and YFSETQ. CDR3 DNA: TGCGCCAGCAGCGATGGACAGGGCCTCCAAGAGACCCAGTACTTC. This codes for CASSDGQGLQETQYF. The variable domain in full, completed from reference TRBV5-1 and TRBJ2-5, reads KAGVTQTPRYLIKTRGQQVTLSCSPISGHRSVSWYQQTPGQGLQFLFEYFSETQRNKGNFPGRFSGRQFSNSRSEMNVSTLELGDSALYLCASSDGQGLQETQYFGPGTRLLVL.

The chain carries TRBV11-1 and TRBJ2-4; 7 bases map to TRBD1. Germline assignment: CDR1 SGHAT and CDR2 FQDESV (reference sequence). This CDR3 is 15 amino acids long. V lost 5 bases, J lost 5 bases, and 9 bases stayed unmatched. The CDR3 DNA is TGTGCCAGCAGCCTGACAGGGTTGGGACAAAACATTCAGTACTTC. Translating it yields CASSLTGLGQNIQYF.

The chain uses TRBV10-1 and TRBJ2-7; TRBD1 agrees at 11 bases. The germline V gene encodes CDR1 WNHNN and CDR2 SYGVQD (reference sequence). The CDR3 totals 14 residues. Trimming at V came to 6 bases and at J to 7 bases, leaving 8 bases not matched to a gene. CDR3 sequence reads: CASSEGQGVEEQYF. The DNA for the CDR3 is TGCGCCAGCAGCGAGGGACAGGGGGTAGAAGAGCAGTACTTC.

The chain has TRBV5-1 and TRBJ1-2; D unclear. CDR3 length: 16 residues. V was pared by 0 bases and J by 0 bases, with 12 bases between. Germline assignment: CDR1 SGHRS and CDR2 YFSETQ. The CDR3 loop is CASSLVVGVANYGYTF. CDR3 sequence (DNA): TGCGCCAGCAGCTTGGTAGTCGGGGTAGCTAACTATGGCTACACCTTC.

This chain uses TRBV6-5 with TRBJ1-3, with D maybe TRBD1 (5 bases). Between the trimmed V and J ends, which lost 6 bases and 0 bases, there was a span of 12 bases. Germline V gives CDR1 MNHEY, CDR2 SVGAGI. The CDR3 extends over 15 amino acids. This CDR3 is CASSHQGFSGNTIYF. CDR3 nucleotides: TGTGCCAGCAGCCACCAGGGATTCTCTGGAAACACCATATATTTT.